This entry features one T cell receptor beta chain sequence. Germline V lookup: CDR1 DFQATT, CDR2 SNEGSKA (reference sequence). V was trimmed by 5 bases and J by 1 base, leaving 5 bases between them. The CDR3 loop spans 11 amino acids. Time point described: pretreatment peripheral blood. TCRdb's table, derived via immunoSEQ multiplex PCR, lists solely in-frame clones and lacks some. This sample has around 92,000 clones; roughly 90% occur once, and the top ten carry roughly 0.88%. This entry comes from a study of PD-L1 blockade in urothelial cancer. Study context: Patients with male sex and bladder-origin urothelial cancer accounted for twenty-five of 29 enrolled.

The sequencing used PBMCs, collected around atezolizumab (anti-PD-L1) treatment. The V call is TRBV20-1, the J call TRBJ1-1; D remains unclear. This sequence originates from a woman of 80 years or more with urothelial cancer. CDR3 nucleotide sequence: TGCAGTGCTTACAGGAACACTGAAGCTTTCTTT. This encodes CSAYRNTEAFF.